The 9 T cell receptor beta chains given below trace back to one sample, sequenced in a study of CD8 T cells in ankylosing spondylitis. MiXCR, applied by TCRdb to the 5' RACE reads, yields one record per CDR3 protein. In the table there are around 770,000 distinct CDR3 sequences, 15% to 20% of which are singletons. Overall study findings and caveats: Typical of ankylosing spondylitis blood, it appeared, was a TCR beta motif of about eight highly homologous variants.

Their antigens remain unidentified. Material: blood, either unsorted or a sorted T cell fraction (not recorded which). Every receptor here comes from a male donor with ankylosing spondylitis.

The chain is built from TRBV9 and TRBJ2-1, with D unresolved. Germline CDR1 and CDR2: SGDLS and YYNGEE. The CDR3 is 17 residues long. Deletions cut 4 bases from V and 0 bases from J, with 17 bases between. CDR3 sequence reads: CASSPTRKVSSYNEQFF. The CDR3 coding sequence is TGTGCCAGCAGCCCAACTCGAAAGGTTAGCTCCTACAATGAGCAGTTCTTC.

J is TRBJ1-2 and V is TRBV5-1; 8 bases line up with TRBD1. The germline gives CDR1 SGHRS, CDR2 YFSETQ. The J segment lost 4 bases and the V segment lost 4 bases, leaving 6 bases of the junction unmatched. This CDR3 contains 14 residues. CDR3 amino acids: CASSTGQGPYGYTF. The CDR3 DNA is TGCGCCAGCAGCACCGGACAGGGTCCCTATGGCTACACCTTC.

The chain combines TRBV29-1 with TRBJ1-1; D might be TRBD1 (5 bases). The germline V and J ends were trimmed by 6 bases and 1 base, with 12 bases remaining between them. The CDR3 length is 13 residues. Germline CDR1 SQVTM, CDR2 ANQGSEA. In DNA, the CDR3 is TGCAGCGTGCCGGGACCGAAGAACACTGAAGCTTTCTTT. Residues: CSVPGPKNTEAFF.

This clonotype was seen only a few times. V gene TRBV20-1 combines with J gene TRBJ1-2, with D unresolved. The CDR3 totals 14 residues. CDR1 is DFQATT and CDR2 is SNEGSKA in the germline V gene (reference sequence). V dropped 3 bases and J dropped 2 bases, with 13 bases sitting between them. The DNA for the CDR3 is TGCAGTGCTAGGGAGGGCGCGTTGAACTATGGCTACACCTTC. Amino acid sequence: CSAREGALNYGYTF.

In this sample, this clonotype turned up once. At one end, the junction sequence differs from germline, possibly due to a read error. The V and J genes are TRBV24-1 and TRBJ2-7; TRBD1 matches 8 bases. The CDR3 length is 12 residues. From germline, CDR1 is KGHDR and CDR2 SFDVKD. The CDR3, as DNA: TGTGCCACCAGTGACACGGGACAGGAGACCCACTTC. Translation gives CATSDTGQETHF.

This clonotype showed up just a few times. DNA for the CDR3: TGTGCCAGTACCCATGGACTGGAGGGCGCTGAAGCTTTCTTT. This translates into CASTHGLEGAEAFF. The chain has TRBV19 and TRBJ1-1; D not certain. V was clipped by 7 bases and J by 6 bases, with 18 bases between them. Germline V gene lookup returns CDR1 LNHDA and CDR2 SQIVND (reference sequence). The CDR3 runs 14 residues. The variable domain in full, with the rest retrieved from reference TRBV19 and TRBJ1-1, is DGGITQSPKYLFRKEGQNVTLSCEQNLNHDAMYWYRQDPGQGLRLIYYSQIVNDFQKGDIAEGYSVSREKKESFPLTVTSAQKNPTAFYLCASTHGLEGAEAFFGQGTRLTVV.

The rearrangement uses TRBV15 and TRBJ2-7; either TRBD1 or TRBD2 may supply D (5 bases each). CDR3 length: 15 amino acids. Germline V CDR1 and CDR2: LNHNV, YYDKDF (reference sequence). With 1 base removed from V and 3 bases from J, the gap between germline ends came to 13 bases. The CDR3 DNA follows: TGTGCCACCAGCAGAGCACGGGACGGGTACTACGAGCAGTACTTC. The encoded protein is CATSRARDGYYEQYF.

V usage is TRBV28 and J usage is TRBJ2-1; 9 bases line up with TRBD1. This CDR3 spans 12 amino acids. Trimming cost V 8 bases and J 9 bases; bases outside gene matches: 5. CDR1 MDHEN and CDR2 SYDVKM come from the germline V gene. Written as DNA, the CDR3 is TGTGCCAGCCAAAGACAGGGGGGTGAGCAGTTCTTC. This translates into CASQRQGGEQFF.

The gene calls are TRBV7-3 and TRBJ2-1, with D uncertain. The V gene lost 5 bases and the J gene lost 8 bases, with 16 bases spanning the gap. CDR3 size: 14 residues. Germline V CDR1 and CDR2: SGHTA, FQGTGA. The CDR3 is CASSLTSLGHEQFF. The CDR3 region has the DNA TGTGCCAGCAGCCTTACCTCCCTAGGACATGAGCAGTTCTTC. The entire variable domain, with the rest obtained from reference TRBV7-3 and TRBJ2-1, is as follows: GAGVSQTPSNKVTEKGKYVELRCDPISGHTALYWYRQSLGQGPEFLIYFQGTGAADDSGLPNDRFFAVRPEGSVSTLKIQRTERGDSAVYLCASSLTSLGHEQFFGPGTRLTVL.